This TCR beta chain derives from a study of shared clonotypes between healthy human individuals. Naive CD8 populations comprised CD45RO-negative cells positively selected for CCR7, excluding terminally differentiated effector memory CD45RA+ cells. Germline V gene data show CDR1 as SGDLS and CDR2 as YYNGEE. The germline V and J ends were trimmed by 0 bases and 6 bases, with 19 bases remaining between them. The CDR3 is 17 amino acids. The study ran the assay at deep level. The repertoire was sequenced with immunoSEQ multiplex PCR; TCRdb's copy has only in-frame clones and lacks some. Here the sample spans about 550,000 clones, about 95% being singletons.

The rearrangement links TRBV9 to TRBJ2-1, with D possibly matching TRBD2 (6 bases). The sample was naive CD8+ T cells sorted from blood. This clonotype originated in a woman aged 25 to 39 in good health. This chain's CDR3 is CASSVGPYGGTSNEQFF. The CDR3 bases are TGTGCCAGCAGCGTAGGTCCTTATGGCGGGACCTCCAATGAGCAGTTCTTC.